This TCR beta chain originates from a study of glioma-infiltrating T cells. Study background: Blood libraries targeted about 4- to 11-fold coverage of 1 million or so T cells.

Concerning this clonotype: A read error may explain this, as a much larger clone is one base away.

TCR alpha and beta CDR3 regions were amplified from RNA using iRepertoire nested multiplex PCR. TCRdb reprocessed the multiplex PCR reads via MiXCR and lists one record per CDR3 protein. The data hold fewer than 500,000 distinct CDR3 sequences, with 41% observed a single time. The CDR3 covers 13 residues. V shed 6 bases, J shed 9 bases, and the junction held 7 bases outside the gene matches. Germline V gene sequence: CDR1 MNHEY, CDR2 SVGAGI. The sequenced sample consisted of glioma tissue, nonneoplastic brain tissue, or PBMCs (not recorded which). This chain joins TRBV6-5 and TRBJ2-2; 7 nucleotides line up with TRBD1. The clonotype comes from a human donor with low-grade glioma or glioblastoma, undergoing nonglioma brain surgery, or in good health (not recorded which). The CDR3 loop is CASRTGKTWELFF. In DNA form, the CDR3 reads TGTGCCAGCAGGACAGGGAAAACCTGGGAGCTGTTTTTT.